The rows below give T cell receptor beta chains drawn from one sample of a study of identical twins. TCRdb itself ran the 5' RACE reads through MiXCR, one entry per CDR3 protein. The data contain about 520,000 distinct CDR3 sequences, roughly a fifth of them seen just once; the ten biggest clones take up roughly 0.91%. These data also formed part of another study, on T cells expressing NK-cell markers.

The sequencing input was CD4+ T cells sorted from blood. The source is a woman aged 18 to 35 in good health. CDR3s include the opening cysteine and the closing phenylalanine or tryptophan. The D gene is left open where the match is weak.

v_gene: TRBV5-1; d_gene: TRBD2; j_gene: TRBJ2-1; CDR3aa: CASSLEGGGAPTHNEQFF
v_gene: TRBV5-1; d_gene: .; j_gene: TRBJ2-1; CDR3aa: CASRGRGLNEQFF
v_gene: TRBV6-5; d_gene: TRBD1; j_gene: TRBJ2-2; CDR3aa: CASSYSYRGYTGELFF
v_gene: TRBV20-1; d_gene: .; j_gene: TRBJ2-1; CDR3aa: CSARKANEQFF
v_gene: TRBV5-1; d_gene: .; j_gene: TRBJ1-4; CDR3aa: CASSQGQGTNEKLFF
v_gene: TRBV6-2/TRBV6-3; d_gene: .; j_gene: TRBJ2-5; CDR3aa: CASSYLLTETQYF
v_gene: TRBV6-5; d_gene: .; j_gene: TRBJ1-2; CDR3aa: CASSYPNSGGYTF
v_gene: TRBV7-9; d_gene: .; j_gene: TRBJ2-1; CDR3aa: CASSLAGDQFF
v_gene: TRBV5-1; d_gene: TRBD1; j_gene: TRBJ2-6; CDR3aa: CASSGNFGTGAGANVLTF
v_gene: TRBV6-5; d_gene: .; j_gene: TRBJ2-6; CDR3aa: CASSYLGAGANVLTF
v_gene: TRBV20-1; d_gene: .; j_gene: TRBJ2-3; CDR3aa: CSAPRTPTDTQYF
v_gene: TRBV9; d_gene: .; j_gene: TRBJ2-7; CDR3aa: CASSVDPSSYEQYF
v_gene: TRBV5-1; d_gene: .; j_gene: TRBJ1-1; CDR3aa: CASSFNRNTEAFF
v_gene: TRBV20-1; d_gene: .; j_gene: TRBJ2-7; CDR3aa: CSATSAQLYEQYF
v_gene: TRBV7-7; d_gene: TRBD1; j_gene: TRBJ2-5; CDR3aa: CASSQTGGQETQYF
v_gene: TRBV5-5; d_gene: .; j_gene: TRBJ2-7; CDR3aa: CASSLVGNEQYF
v_gene: TRBV9; d_gene: .; j_gene: TRBJ1-2; CDR3aa: CACKRGWREMIYGYTF
v_gene: TRBV7-2; d_gene: .; j_gene: TRBJ2-7; CDR3aa: CASSLDTPYEQYF
v_gene: TRBV5-1; d_gene: TRBD2; j_gene: TRBJ2-7; CDR3aa: CASSAGTSGADRLHEQYF
v_gene: TRBV5-1; d_gene: .; j_gene: TRBJ2-7; CDR3aa: CASSLTAGPYEQYF
v_gene: TRBV21-1; d_gene: .; j_gene: TRBJ2-3; CDR3aa: CATTSGTGSDTQYF
v_gene: TRBV5-1; d_gene: TRBD1; j_gene: TRBJ1-1; CDR3aa: CASSTEAISAGGWGAFF
v_gene: TRBV10-3; d_gene: TRBD1; j_gene: TRBJ2-7; CDR3aa: CAISVGQGGDEQYF
v_gene: TRBV20-1; d_gene: .; j_gene: TRBJ1-1; CDR3aa: CSAPISGGTEAFF
v_gene: TRBV20-1; d_gene: .; j_gene: TRBJ2-7; CDR3aa: CSARDRTGPYEQYF
v_gene: TRBV20-1; d_gene: TRBD1; j_gene: TRBJ1-6; CDR3aa: CSARIGGGGSPLHF
v_gene: TRBV3-1; d_gene: .; j_gene: TRBJ1-2; CDR3aa: CASSQITSGYTF
v_gene: TRBV11-2; d_gene: TRBD2; j_gene: TRBJ2-3; CDR3aa: CASSLFISGSTDTQYF
v_gene: TRBV5-1; d_gene: TRBD1; j_gene: TRBJ1-6; CDR3aa: CASSLVGQNSPLHF
v_gene: TRBV4-2; d_gene: .; j_gene: TRBJ2-7; CDR3aa: CASSQDGRGSNSYEQYF
v_gene: TRBV20-1; d_gene: .; j_gene: TRBJ1-6; CDR3aa: CSASRANSPLHF
v_gene: TRBV20-1; d_gene: .; j_gene: TRBJ1-2; CDR3aa: CSATIGGESYGYTF
v_gene: TRBV20-1; d_gene: TRBD1; j_gene: TRBJ1-2; CDR3aa: CSARDLRGNLYGYTF
v_gene: TRBV20-1; d_gene: TRBD2; j_gene: TRBJ2-7; CDR3aa: CSARSGLASGEQYF
v_gene: TRBV10-1; d_gene: .; j_gene: TRBJ2-7; CDR3aa: CASSDTGSSYEQYF
v_gene: TRBV5-8; d_gene: .; j_gene: TRBJ1-5; CDR3aa: CASSLVAGWNQPQHF
v_gene: TRBV20-1; d_gene: TRBD2; j_gene: TRBJ2-3; CDR3aa: CSATPGLAIYTQYF
v_gene: TRBV6-1; d_gene: TRBD1; j_gene: TRBJ1-1; CDR3aa: CASSLPGQGINTEAFF
v_gene: TRBV7-2; d_gene: .; j_gene: TRBJ2-1; CDR3aa: CASSLTHPNEQFF
v_gene: TRBV6-5; d_gene: TRBD2; j_gene: TRBJ2-1; CDR3aa: CASSYPGLAKNEQFF
v_gene: TRBV6-4; d_gene: TRBD2; j_gene: TRBJ2-1; CDR3aa: CASSQTSGRAGEQFF
v_gene: TRBV20-1; d_gene: TRBD2; j_gene: TRBJ2-1; CDR3aa: CSAGSSGRGGEQFF
v_gene: TRBV10-3; d_gene: .; j_gene: TRBJ2-1; CDR3aa: CAIGYDEQFF
v_gene: TRBV24-1; d_gene: .; j_gene: TRBJ2-1; CDR3aa: CATLGRGSNEQFF
v_gene: TRBV5-1; d_gene: .; j_gene: TRBJ2-3; CDR3aa: CASSFRSQDTQYF
v_gene: TRBV29-1; d_gene: .; j_gene: TRBJ1-5; CDR3aa: CSVEQGQGQPQHF
v_gene: TRBV12-3/TRBV12-4; d_gene: TRBD1; j_gene: TRBJ2-5; CDR3aa: CASSLRDRGRETQYF
v_gene: TRBV6-5; d_gene: .; j_gene: TRBJ2-2; CDR3aa: CASSSGSSYTGELFF
v_gene: TRBV5-4; d_gene: .; j_gene: TRBJ1-2; CDR3aa: CASQARDNYGYTF
v_gene: TRBV20-1; d_gene: .; j_gene: TRBJ1-2; CDR3aa: CSARRTVGLGYTF
v_gene: TRBV7-9; d_gene: .; j_gene: TRBJ2-3; CDR3aa: CASSLAKSAFTDTQYF
v_gene: TRBV6-5; d_gene: .; j_gene: TRBJ2-7; CDR3aa: CASRKEYEQYF
v_gene: TRBV3-1; d_gene: TRBD1; j_gene: TRBJ2-7; CDR3aa: CASSLGQGRYF